Listed here are 29 T cell receptor beta chains from one sample, sequenced in a study of blood T cell repertoires in COVID-19. Sequenced by immunoSEQ multiplex PCR; TCRdb stores in-frame clones only, minus some. This sample yields 250,000 to 350,000 clones, of which just under 85% are seen a single time; 4.1% belongs to the top ten. Sequenced material: peripheral blood. Receptors originate from a woman aged 45-65 years with active or convalescent COVID-19.

DNA for the CDR3: TGTGCCAGCAGCTTGAAGGGCGCGGGGACAGATACGCAGTATTTT. This codes for CASSLKGAGTDTQYF. The chain uses TRBV11-3 and TRBJ2-3; possible D gene TRBD2, 6 bases. Germline CDR1 SGHNT, CDR2 YENEEA. CDR3 size: 15 residues. V lost 3 bases and J 3 bases, leaving 13 bases between the germline ends.

This chain links TRBV3-1 (or the pseudogene TRBV3-2) with TRBJ2-1; D is ambiguous. Trimming took off 0 bases at V and 3 bases at J, with 9 bases between the two ends. Germline lookup yields CDR1 LGHDT and CDR2 YNNKEL (reference sequence). The CDR3 runs to 15 residues. The DNA of the CDR3 is TGTGCCAGCAGCCAAGATGGTCACGGCTACAATGAGCAGTTCTTC. Translation: CASSQDGHGYNEQFF.

The V gene is TRBV2, the J gene TRBJ2-1; the match to TRBD2 covers 11 bases. V gave up 1 base and J gave up 5 bases; unmatched junction bases: 10. The length of the CDR3 is 18 residues. CDR1 and CDR2 (germline): SNHLY, FYNNEI. Here the CDR3 DNA reads TGTGCCAGCAGTGAAGTGGACCAGGTACTAGCGGGAGACAATGAGCAGTTCTTC. Its protein product is CASSEVDQVLAGDNEQFF.

The chain combines TRBV29-1 with TRBJ2-3; 11 bases line up with TRBD2. CDR1 is SQVTM, CDR2 ANQGSEA, per germline. The J segment lost 2 bases and the V segment lost 6 bases, leaving 7 bases of the junction unmatched. This CDR3 region has 15 residues. CDR3 DNA: TGCAGCGTACCCACTAGCGGGAGCCCCACAGATACGCAGTATTTT. Translating it yields CSVPTSGSPTDTQYF.

This clone showed up just once. The chain is built from TRBV7-9 and TRBJ2-1; D possibly corresponds to TRBD2 (5 bases). The V end lost 1 base, the J end lost 0 bases, and 7 bases lay between the germline ends. This CDR3 spans 15 amino acids. Germline V gives CDR1 SEHNR, CDR2 FQNEAQ (reference sequence). In DNA, the CDR3 is TGTGCCAGCAGCTTAGAAGGGAGCTCCTACAATGAGCAGTTCTTC. Its protein is CASSLEGSSYNEQFF.

V and J are TRBV3-1 (or the pseudogene TRBV3-2) and TRBJ2-7, with 9 positions matching TRBD1. The ends lost 3 bases at V and 7 bases at J; junction bases unmatched: 7. CDR3 length equals 14 residues. The germline V gene has CDR1 LGHDT and CDR2 YNNKEL (reference sequence). The CDR3, as DNA: TGTGCCAGCAGCCAGGGACAGGGCCCCTGGGAGCAGTACTTC. It encodes CASSQGQGPWEQYF.

The rearrangement joins TRBV19 to TRBJ1-5; D unresolved. From germline, CDR1 is LNHDA and CDR2 SQIVND (reference sequence). This CDR3 is 14 amino acids long. Deletions cut 5 bases from V and 5 bases from J, with 13 bases between. The CDR3 nucleotides read TGTGCCAGTAGTCGAAGAGCTCGGGATCAGCCCCAGCATTTT. The encoded protein is CASSRRARDQPQHF.

V is TRBV5-4 and J is TRBJ2-1, with 14 bases matching TRBD2. The length of the CDR3 is 16 residues. Germline V lookup: CDR1 SGHNT, CDR2 YYREEE (reference sequence). Germline trimming cut 10 bases from V and 5 bases from J; bases unmatched to any gene: 11. The CDR3: CAGTRGTSGSDNEQFF. In DNA, the CDR3 is TGTGCCGGGACCCGTGGGACTAGCGGGAGTGACAATGAGCAGTTCTTC. Complete variable domain (other parts from reference TRBV5-4 and TRBJ2-1): ETGVTQSPTHLIKTRGQQVTLRCSSQSGHNTVSWYQQALGQGPQFIFQYYREEENGRGNFPPRFSGLQFPNYSSELNVNALELDDSALYLCAGTRGTSGSDNEQFFGPGTRLTVL.

The sample holds a few counts of this clone. The gene calls are TRBV2 and TRBJ1-1, with unresolved D. V gave up 7 bases and J gave up 0 bases, with 12 bases separating them. CDR3 length: 14 residues. The germline V gene encodes CDR1 SNHLY and CDR2 FYNNEI. The CDR3 DNA follows: TGTGCCAGCAACGGCGGACTAATGAACACTGAAGCTTTCTTT. It codes for CASNGGLMNTEAFF.

The table lists this clone with a count of one. The genes are TRBV5-6 and TRBJ2-1; TRBD2 matches 13 bases. The germline V gene has CDR1 SGHDT and CDR2 YYEEEE. The V and J ends lost 2 bases and 8 bases, in that order; junction bases with no gene match: 7. This CDR3 has 16 amino acids. The DNA for the CDR3 is TGTGCCAGCAGCTTCGGACTAGCGGGAGAACGTGATGAGCAGTTCTTC. It yields the protein CASSFGLAGERDEQFF.

V is TRBV19 and J is TRBJ2-1, with D possibly matching TRBD1 (5 bases). V gave up 5 bases and J gave up 8 bases, with 13 bases separating them. CDR3 length: 13 amino acids. Germline loops: CDR1 LNHDA, CDR2 SQIVND (reference sequence). The CDR3 bases are TGTGCCAGTAGTCCCGCTAGGGGCCATGAGCAGTTCTTC. Its protein product is CASSPARGHEQFF.

This rearrangement joins TRBV6-5 to TRBJ1-1; 8 bases are a match to TRBD1. V dropped 5 bases and J dropped 4; count of bases not matched to a gene: 6. The CDR3 is made up of 14 amino acids. From germline, CDR1 is MNHEY and CDR2 SVGAGI. CDR3 DNA: TGTGCCAGCAGTATGACAGGGGAAGGCACTGAAGCTTTCTTT. This codes for CASSMTGEGTEAFF.

This sequence joins TRBV10-1 and TRBJ2-2, with a possible D match to TRBD2 (6 bases). The CDR3 is made up of 15 amino acids. Germline V gives CDR1 WNHNN, CDR2 SYGVQD (reference sequence). V gave up 0 bases and J gave up 4 bases, with 9 bases separating them. This chain's CDR3 is CASSESIGGTGELFF. The CDR3 nucleotides read TGCGCCAGCAGTGAGTCGATCGGGGGCACCGGGGAGCTGTTTTTT.

This clone was seen a handful of times. The chain is built from TRBV3-1 (or the pseudogene TRBV3-2) and TRBJ1-2; D is uncertain. Trimming cost V 3 bases and J 7 bases, with 15 bases left between them. The CDR3 loop spans 14 amino acids. Germline-derived CDR1 and CDR2 are LGHDT and YNNKEL (reference sequence). The CDR3 loop is CASSHQGFPGGYTF. The CDR3 bases are TGTGCCAGCAGCCACCAAGGTTTCCCGGGTGGCTACACCTTC.

This chain links TRBV7-2 with TRBJ2-1; unclear D gene. Trimming removed 1 base from V and 11 bases from J, with 24 bases in between. This CDR3 region has 17 residues. Germline loops: CDR1 SGHTA, CDR2 FQGNSA. DNA for the CDR3: TGTGCCAGCAGCTTAGTATCATGGCAGGATAGAACAATGAAGCAGTTCTTC. Protein sequence: CASSLVSWQDRTMKQFF.

The chain is built from TRBV7-7 and TRBJ2-2, with TRBD1 as a possible D gene (6 bases). The CDR3 runs 14 residues. CDR1 is SSHAT and CDR2 is FNYEAQ in the germline V gene (reference sequence). V lost 1 base and J 6 bases, leaving 9 bases between the germline ends. The CDR3 DNA is TGTGCCAGCAGCTTAGGCACAGGGCCCGGGGAGCTGTTTTTT. This gives the protein CASSLGTGPGELFF.

The genes are TRBV5-1 and TRBJ2-7; 10 positions match TRBD2. This CDR3 region has 14 residues. The V gene's germline CDR1 is SGHRS and CDR2 YFSETQ. V dropped 2 bases and J dropped 3; count of bases not matched to a gene: 2. CDR3 nucleotides: TGCGCCAGCAGCTTCAGCGGGAGGGTCTACGAGCAGTACTTC. It yields the protein CASSFSGRVYEQYF.

This sequence joins TRBV19 and TRBJ2-4, with D perhaps TRBD1 (6 bases). Between the trimmed V and J ends, which lost 5 bases and 0 bases, there was a span of 11 bases. This CDR3 spans 15 amino acids. Looked up from germline, CDR1 is LNHDA and CDR2 is SQIVND (reference sequence). As DNA, the CDR3 is TGTGCCAGTAGTCAGGACAGACTAGCCAAAAACATTCAGTACTTC. This sequence encodes CASSQDRLAKNIQYF.

J is TRBJ2-7 and V is TRBV5-5; TRBD2 agrees at 10 bases. The CDR3 contains 13 residues. V dropped 4 bases and J dropped 4; count of bases not matched to a gene: 2. CDR1 is SGHKS and CDR2 is YYEKEE in the germline V gene (reference sequence). The CDR3 reads CASSRTSGYEQYF. The CDR3 coding sequence is TGTGCCAGCAGCCGGACTAGCGGATACGAGCAGTACTTC. Full variable domain (remainder filled in from reference TRBV5-5 and TRBJ2-7): DAGVTQSPTHLIKTRGQQVTLRCSPISGHKSVSWYQQVLGQGPQFIFQYYEKEERGRGNFPDRFSARQFPNYSSELNVNALLLGDSALYLCASSRTSGYEQYFGPGTRLTVT.

This clone came up a few times. V and J are TRBV28 and TRBJ2-1; perhaps TRBD2 as D (5 bases). Germline V gene data show CDR1 as MDHEN and CDR2 as SYDVKM. V was cut by 6 bases and J by 8 bases, with 14 bases left in between. CDR3 size: 13 residues. The CDR3 reads CASSSGGRDEQFF. CDR3 sequence (DNA): TGTGCCAGCAGCTCCGGAGGCCGCGATGAGCAGTTCTTC. Together with reference TRBV28 and TRBJ2-1, the CDR3 gives the full variable domain: DVKVTQSSRYLVKRTGEKVFLECVQDMDHENMFWYRQDPGLGLRLIYFSYDVKMKEKGDIPEGYSVSREKKERFSLILESASTNQTSMYLCASSSGGRDEQFFGPGTRLTVL.

The CDR3 nucleotides read TGTGCCATCAGTGAAGTTTGGGGGCGCGCCTACGAGCAGTACTTC. Amino acids: CAISEVWGRAYEQYF. The chain combines TRBV10-3 with TRBJ2-7; TRBD1 might be the D (6 bases). The CDR3 loop spans 15 amino acids. Trimming stripped 3 bases from V and 2 bases from J, with 14 bases between. The germline gives CDR1 ENHRY, CDR2 SYGVKD.

This clone has more than one count but fewer than ten. This chain joins TRBV29-1 and TRBJ2-7, with 7 bases that match TRBD1. Germline CDR1 SQVTM, CDR2 ANQGSEA. J was trimmed by 0 bases and V by 6 bases; bases with no gene match: 2. The length of the CDR3 is 12 residues. The CDR3 protein is CSVQGNSYEQYF. The CDR3 coding sequence is TGCAGCGTACAGGGGAACTCCTACGAGCAGTACTTC.

V and J are TRBV27 and TRBJ2-2; D unclear. The germline V gene has CDR1 MNHEY and CDR2 SMNVEV (reference sequence). The V end lost 0 bases, the J end lost 3 bases, and 8 bases lay between the germline ends. CDR3 length: 15 amino acids. The CDR3 bases are TGTGCCAGCAGTTTATCGTTCGGTCACACCGGGGAGCTGTTTTTT. Its translation: CASSLSFGHTGELFF.

The V and J genes are TRBV3-1 (or the pseudogene TRBV3-2) and TRBJ2-7; 12 bases match TRBD2. Per the germline V gene, CDR1 is LGHDT and CDR2 is YNNKEL (reference sequence). V lost 0 bases, J lost 2 bases, and 14 bases stayed unmatched. This CDR3 spans 20 amino acids. DNA for the CDR3: TGTGCCAGCAGCCAAGATCTTGTGGGACTAGCGGGTACCAGAACCTACGAGCAGTACTTC. Its protein is CASSQDLVGLAGTRTYEQYF.

The chain recombines TRBV28 with TRBJ1-6; D remains unclear. The CDR3 is made up of 15 amino acids. Trimming took off 7 bases at V and 6 bases at J, with 16 bases between the two ends. In germline, CDR1 is MDHEN, CDR2 SYDVKM. CDR3 protein: CASKEGWAGNSPLHF. In nucleotides, the CDR3 is TGTGCCAGCAAGGAGGGATGGGCAGGTAATTCACCCCTCCACTTT.

The chain recombines TRBV9 with TRBJ2-6, with D unclear. This CDR3 comprises 13 residues. Per the germline V gene, CDR1 is SGDLS and CDR2 is YYNGEE. Trimming cost V 0 bases and J 6 bases, with 4 bases left between them. This chain's CDR3 is CASSVGQANVLTF. The CDR3 DNA follows: TGTGCCAGCAGCGTAGGGCAGGCCAACGTCCTGACTTTC. Full variable domain (missing parts from reference TRBV9 and TRBJ2-6): DSGVTQTPKHLITATGQRVTLRCSPRSGDLSVYWYQQSLDQGLQFLIQYYNGEERAKGNILERFSAQQFPDLHSELNLSSLELGDSALYFCASSVGQANVLTFGAGSRLTVL.

Here the CDR3 reads CASRGLAGFHEQFF. The DNA of the CDR3 is TGTGCCAGCAGGGGACTAGCGGGTTTTCATGAGCAGTTCTTC. The V call is TRBV28, the J call TRBJ2-1, with 12 bases identical to TRBD2. From germline, CDR1 is MDHEN and CDR2 SYDVKM. Trimming removed 6 bases from V and 8 bases from J; junction bases left unmatched: 5. The CDR3 runs to 14 residues.

V and J are TRBV7-9 and TRBJ2-2, with TRBD2 identical over 7 bases. V shed 6 bases, J shed 6 bases, and the junction held 7 bases outside the gene matches. The CDR3 extends over 14 amino acids. CDR1 is SEHNR, CDR2 FQNEAQ, per germline (reference sequence). CDR3 in amino acids: CASRGGRPAGELFF. CDR3 sequence (DNA): TGTGCCAGCAGGGGGGGGAGGCCCGCCGGGGAGCTGTTTTTT.

The V gene is TRBV3-1 (or the pseudogene TRBV3-2), the J gene TRBJ2-7, with 8 bases that match TRBD2. CDR3 length: 16 residues. CDR1 is LGHDT and CDR2 is YNNKEL in the germline V gene (reference sequence). V shed 3 bases, J shed 2 bases, and the junction held 9 bases outside the gene matches. In DNA, the CDR3 is TGTGCCAGCAGCCAGGGGGGAGCGGGAGTTCCCTACGAGCAGTACTTC. This encodes CASSQGGAGVPYEQYF.